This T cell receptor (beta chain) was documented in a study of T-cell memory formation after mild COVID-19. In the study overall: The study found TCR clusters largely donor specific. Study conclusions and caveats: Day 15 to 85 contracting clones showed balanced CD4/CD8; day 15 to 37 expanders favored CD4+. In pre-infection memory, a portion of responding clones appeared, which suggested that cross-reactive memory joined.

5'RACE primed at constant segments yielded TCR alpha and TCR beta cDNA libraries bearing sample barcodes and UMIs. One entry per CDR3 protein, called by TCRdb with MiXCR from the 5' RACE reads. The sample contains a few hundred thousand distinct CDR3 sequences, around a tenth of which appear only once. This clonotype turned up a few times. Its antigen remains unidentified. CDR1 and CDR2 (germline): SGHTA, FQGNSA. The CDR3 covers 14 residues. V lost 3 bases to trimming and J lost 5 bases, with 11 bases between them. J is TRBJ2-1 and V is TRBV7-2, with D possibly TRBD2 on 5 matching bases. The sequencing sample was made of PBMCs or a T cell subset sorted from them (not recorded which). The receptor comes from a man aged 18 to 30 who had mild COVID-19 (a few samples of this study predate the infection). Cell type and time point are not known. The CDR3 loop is CASSFRTGDNEQFF. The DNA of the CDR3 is TGTGCCAGCAGCTTCCGGACTGGCGACAATGAGCAGTTCTTC. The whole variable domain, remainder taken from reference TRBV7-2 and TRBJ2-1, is GAGVSQSPSNKVTEKGKDVELRCDPISGHTALYWYRQSLGQGLEFLIYFQGNSAPDKSGLPSDRFSAERTGGSVSTLTIQRTQQEDSAVYLCASSFRTGDNEQFFGPGTRLTVL.